The clone carrying this TCR beta chain was picked up a small number of times. Its cognate antigen is unknown. Other DNA sequences in this specimen translate into the identical CDR3. These data belong to a study of vaccination effects on CD4 cells after COVID-19. Germline V gene data show CDR1 as LNHDA and CDR2 as SQIVND (reference sequence). With V trimmed by 7 bases and J by 0 bases, 8 bases remained unmatched. The CDR3 is made up of 15 amino acids. The table came from immunoSEQ multiplex PCR; TCRdb's copy has only in-frame clones and leaves some out. The sample lists about 20,000 clones; 72% were seen once. Antigen-specific CD4+ T cells were first expanded with viral peptide pools by the ViraFEST assay and only then sequenced. Culture proceeded for 10 days, and CD4+ T cells were then isolated. Each participant was administered two doses of either the BNT162b2 or the mRNA-1273 vaccine. Each culture well received some 1.9 million PBMC. These cells were then cultured in IMDM with approximately 10 IU/ml IL-2 and 7.5 to 10 ug/ml peptides.

Study-wide points: Of the vaccine-induced clones from healthy vaccinees, merely 1 of 255 recognized common cold coronaviruses as well. Clones arising from infection and from vaccination showed marked clonal contraction late after vaccination.

The chain combines TRBV19 with TRBJ1-1; 7 bases map to TRBD1. The clonotype comes from a human donor who received a COVID-19 vaccine. The sequenced sample was CD4+ T cells from PBMCs cultured with HCoV-NL63 spike peptides, obtained after COVID-19 vaccination. CDR3 region: CASTKDRSLNTEAFF. In nucleotides, the CDR3 is TGTGCCAGTACCAAGGACAGGAGCTTGAACACTGAAGCTTTCTTT.